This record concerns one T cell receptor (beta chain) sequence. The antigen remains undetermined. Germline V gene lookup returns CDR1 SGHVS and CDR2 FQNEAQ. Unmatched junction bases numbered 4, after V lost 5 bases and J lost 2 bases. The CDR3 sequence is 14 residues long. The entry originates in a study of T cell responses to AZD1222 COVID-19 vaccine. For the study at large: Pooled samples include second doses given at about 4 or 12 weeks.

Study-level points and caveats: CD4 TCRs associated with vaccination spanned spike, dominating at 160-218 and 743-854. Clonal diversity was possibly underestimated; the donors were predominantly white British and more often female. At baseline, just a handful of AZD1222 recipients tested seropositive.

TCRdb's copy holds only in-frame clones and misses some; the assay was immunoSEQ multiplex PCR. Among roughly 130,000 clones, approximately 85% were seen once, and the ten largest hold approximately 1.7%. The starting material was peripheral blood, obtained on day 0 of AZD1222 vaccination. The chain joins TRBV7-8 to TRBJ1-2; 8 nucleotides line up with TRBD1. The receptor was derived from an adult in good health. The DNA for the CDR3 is TGTGCCAGCAGCCCCAACAGGGGGAACTATGGCTACACCTTC. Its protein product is CASSPNRGNYGYTF.